This is a list of T cell receptor beta chains from one sample in a study of Epstein–Barr virus B cells in breast cancer. No antigen has been identified for these receptors. One entry per CDR3 protein results from TCRdb running MiXCR on the 5' RACE reads. The sample has 550 to 850 distinct CDR3 sequences; about two fifths are singletons. Sequences were obtained from tumor-infiltrating lymphocytes expanded in culture. The receptors stem from a woman in her thirties or forties with triple-negative breast cancer. Both conserved end residues are part of each CDR3. Each record gives: V gene, CDR3 protein.

TRBV6-2/TRBV6-3,CASRLGTAWWTEAFF
TRBV18,CASSPNKNIQYF
TRBV29-1,CSGGAGWGMNTEAFF
TRBV20-1,CSAPPLQGSYNEQFF
TRBV15,CATSTSSGVNTGELFF
TRBV2,CASSEVGTGVSYEQYF
TRBV7-2,CASSGGTGNYEQYF
TRBV6-5,CASSPGRTRYGYTF
TRBV28,CASSLNGNQPQHF
TRBV19,CASHGGGNEQFF
TRBV29-1,CSVAGTRIGNEQFF
TRBV7-2,CASGYTSGANEQFF
TRBV3-1,CASTPLGYNEQFF